These 12 T cell receptor beta chains were all obtained from the same sample, sequenced in a study of cytomegalovirus exposure and HLA in healthy donors. The study ran its PCR with 60 Vbeta and 13 Jbeta primers. Generated by immunoSEQ multiplex PCR, the TCRdb table keeps only in-frame clones and is missing some. The sample lists about 300,000 clones, 75% to 90% occurring once. Sequencing was carried out using PBMCs. The origin of the receptors is a middle-aged man in good health and CMV-seropositive.

The rearrangement uses TRBV7-6 and TRBJ2-7; 11 bases match TRBD1. The CDR3 runs 15 residues. J lost 3 bases, V lost 2 bases, and 3 bases had no gene match. Germline CDR1 reads SGHVS; CDR2 reads FNYEAQ. CDR3 DNA sequence: TGTGCCAGCAGCTTAACCGGGACAGGGGGCTACGAGCAGTACTTC. Residues: CASSLTGTGGYEQYF.

The chain recombines TRBV19 with TRBJ1-1, with D hard to call. The CDR3 contains 14 residues. Germline CDR1 LNHDA, CDR2 SQIVND (reference sequence). With 3 bases removed from V and 11 bases from J, the gap between germline ends came to 19 bases. CDR3 in amino acids: CASSILGDMARAFF. CDR3 nucleotide sequence: TGTGCCAGTAGTATTTTAGGAGATATGGCCCGGGCTTTCTTT.

The rearrangement uses TRBV18 and TRBJ2-7; D is ambiguous. Germline V gives CDR1 KGHSH, CDR2 LQKENI. V dropped 3 bases and J dropped 7 bases, with 13 bases sitting between them. The CDR3 covers 13 residues. The CDR3 reads CASSPRLSSEQYF. CDR3 DNA sequence: TGTGCCAGCTCACCGAGACTCTCTTCTGAGCAGTACTTC. Full variable domain (missing parts from reference TRBV18 and TRBJ2-7): NAGVMQNPRHLVRRRGQEARLRCSPMKGHSHVYWYRQLPEEGLKFMVYLQKENIIDESGMPKERFSAEFPKEGPSILRIQQVVRGDSAAYFCASSPRLSSEQYFGPGTRLTVT.

This chain uses TRBV11-2 with TRBJ2-7; 8 bases fit TRBD2. Losses at the gene ends were 7 bases for V and 1 base for J; bases not matched to a gene: 9. The length of the CDR3 is 15 residues. Germline CDR1 is SGHAT and CDR2 is FQNNGV. CDR3: CASTWTRGGSYEQYF. DNA of the CDR3: TGTGCCAGCACCTGGACCCGGGGGGGTTCCTACGAGCAGTACTTC.

The chain joins TRBV18 to TRBJ2-7; 9 bases align to TRBD1. Germline V lookup: CDR1 KGHSH, CDR2 LQKENI. CDR3 size: 13 residues. The ends lost 6 bases at V and 6 bases at J; junction bases unmatched: 6. CDR3 protein: CASSEGQGAEQYF. CDR3 DNA: TGTGCCAGCTCGGAGGGACAGGGAGCCGAGCAGTACTTC.

This chain uses TRBV5-6 with TRBJ2-7; 7 nucleotides align to TRBD2. The V gene end was trimmed by 2 bases and the J gene end by 1 base; junction bases not matched to a gene: 9. This CDR3 has 16 amino acids. In germline, CDR1 is SGHDT, CDR2 YYEEEE. The DNA for the CDR3 is TGTGCCAGCAGCTTTAAAGGGGACTACGGGTCCTACGAGCAGTACTTC. Its translation is CASSFKGDYGSYEQYF.

The rearrangement uses TRBV7-9 and TRBJ2-7; a possible D gene is TRBD2 (6 bases). Between the trimmed V and J ends, which lost 5 bases and 1 base, there was a span of 15 bases. CDR3 length: 15 residues. The germline CDR1 and CDR2 sequences are SEHNR and FQNEAQ (reference sequence). CDR3 sequence reads: CASSPPGGASYEQYF. As DNA, the CDR3 is TGTGCCAGCAGCCCCCCTGGCGGGGCATCCTACGAGCAGTACTTC.

This clone was found once. The chain employs TRBV6-6 and TRBJ2-7; 7 bases match TRBD1. The CDR3 extends over 14 amino acids. The V gene's germline CDR1 is MNHNY and CDR2 SVGAGI (reference sequence). V lost 7 bases to trimming and J lost 4 bases; unmatched junction nucleotides: 10. The CDR3 nucleotides are TGTGCCAGCAAAATGACAGGGTTAGGGTACGAGCAGTACTTC. This codes for CASKMTGLGYEQYF.

This chain joins TRBV5-1 and TRBJ2-3; 9 nucleotides line up with TRBD1. The CDR3 has 14 residues. Germline V lookup: CDR1 SGHRS, CDR2 YFSETQ. J was trimmed by 3 bases and V by 4 bases; bases with no gene match: 3. The CDR3, as DNA: TGCGCCAGCAGCAGCGGGACAGGGACAGATACGCAGTATTTT. Its protein is CASSSGTGTDTQYF.

This chain joins TRBV7-2 and TRBJ1-2; D perhaps matches TRBD1 (5 bases). The CDR3 totals 17 residues. CDR1 and CDR2 (germline): SGHTA, FQGNSA. V lost 1 base, J lost 2 bases, and 17 bases lay in between. In DNA, the CDR3 is TGTGCCAGCAGCTTAGGTCCAGGGTTAAATTCAAACTATGGCTACACCTTC. Its protein product is CASSLGPGLNSNYGYTF.

The V and J genes are TRBV6-1 and TRBJ1-2; D perhaps matches TRBD1 (5 bases). The V end lost 4 bases, the J end lost 0 bases, and 6 bases lay between the germline ends. Germline V gene lookup returns CDR1 MNHNS and CDR2 SASEGT. CDR3 length equals 13 residues. The CDR3 sequence: CASSAGANYGYTF. CDR3 coding DNA: TGTGCCAGCAGTGCGGGGGCTAACTATGGCTACACCTTC.

The J gene is TRBJ1-2, the V gene TRBV6-1, with D perhaps matching TRBD1 (6 bases). V shed 3 bases and J shed 2 bases, with 16 bases lying between them. There are 16 residues in the CDR3. CDR1 and CDR2 from the germline V gene are MNHNS and SASEGT. CDR3: CASSENSGVINYGYTF. CDR3 DNA sequence: TGTGCCAGCAGTGAGAATTCAGGGGTCATCAACTATGGCTACACCTTC.